Described below is a single T cell receptor beta chain sequence and its context. Which antigen it targets is not known. No much larger clone is present one base from it, and per-base qualities are unavailable. TCRbeta CDR3 regions were amplified from genomic DNA by means of the immunoSEQ Assay, a bias-controlled multiplex PCR. Concerning the study's data processing: The number of nucleated cells in each sample was estimated from the amplification of reference gene primers within the assay. To quantify the absolute abundance of each unique TCRbeta CDR3 rearrangement, sequence reads were collapsed and filtered. For each sample, productive Simpson clonality was calculated by taking the square root of Simpson's diversity index across productive rearrangements. TCRdb carries this immuneACCESS record with in-frame sequences only. Its versions omit some clonotypes, under half of them owing to an unresolved V gene in the studies checked, with the rest unexplained. V and J calls and clone size follow that table, whereas D and trimming were derived from the DNA. The sample data list about 260,000 clones, and approximately 86% of these were observed just once. The ten largest clones take up under 2% of the sample.

The sample belongs to a study of blood T cell repertoires in COVID-19 (dated by TCRdb to the early 2020s). With respect to the entire study: Samples from collaborators originated in the United States, Italy and Spain and spanned both the acute and convalescent phases of COVID-19. The material from the prospective study consisted of cDNA or gDNA derived from T cells, B-cell-depleted T cells, or PBMCs. Subjects who had been exposed to COVID-19, were actively infected with it, or had recovered from it provided the deeply sampled blood TCRbeta repertoires that made up the dataset. The repertoires were made available in a free public database intended to serve as a resource for research on the immune response to SARS-CoV-2. The samples were drawn from two sources: the first 160 participants of the ongoing ImmuneRACE study, and 950 to 1,500 subjects contributed by 6 global collaborators. Nearly every sample came with metadata listing a de-identified subject ID, COVID-19 status, age in years and sex. Where available, HLA class I and class II types were taken from metadata supplied by the sample provider and were not determined by assay-based typing.

The collaborating institutions used their own protocols to collect whole blood in K2EDTA tubes. For TCRbeta analysis, collaborator samples were shipped as frozen whole blood, as isolated PBMCs, or as DNA extracted from either sample type. From the cysteine up to the phenylalanine, the CDR3 has a length of 15 residues. Only the CDR3 DNA stays, 45 bases, in frame from base 1. The CDR1 and CDR2 encoded by the germline V gene are MNHEY and SVGAGI. Trimming takes 2 bases off V and 3 bases off J; junction bases not matched to a gene: 5. Broader findings and caveats from the paper: The quantity of clinical and demographic metadata differed by source and by participant and was supplied without curation.

This clonotype was sampled from a man aged 25-45 years with active or convalescent COVID-19. Sequenced material: peripheral blood. The V gene is TRBV6-5 and the J gene is TRBJ2-3; 7 nucleotides in the junction match TRBD2. Here is the DNA: TGTGCCAGCAGTTACAGTGGGGGGGAGACAGATACGCAGTATTTT. This codes for CASSYSGGETDTQYF.